This record looks at one T cell receptor beta chain sequence and its context. Antigen: not known. Combining a sample-barcoded 5' primer with a J-beta primer mix, a second PCR ran for roughly 7 to 11 cycles. The study obtained at least 2.5 million CDR3-containing paired-end reads from every sample. One entry per CDR3 protein results from TCRdb running MiXCR on the 5' RACE reads. The table lists 1.5 million to 2 million distinct CDR3 sequences, more than 35% of them singletons. There are 15 residues in the CDR3. Germline CDR1 and CDR2: DFQATT and SNEGSKA (reference sequence). Trimming removed 0 bases from V and 1 base from J; junction bases left unmatched: 5. Per individual sample, total RNA of at least 5.5 micrograms was extracted. This record belongs to a study of blood T cells in healthy people across ages. Findings and caveats of the study: TCR beta diversity, measured per million T cells, fell in a roughly linear way with age.

The chain recombines TRBV20-1 with TRBJ2-5; the match to TRBD2 covers 7 bases. Source material: blood. The clonotype was recovered from a human donor in good health. The CDR3 loop is CSARDPTSAQETQYF. The CDR3 DNA follows: TGCAGTGCTAGAGATCCTACTAGCGCCCAAGAGACCCAGTACTTC.